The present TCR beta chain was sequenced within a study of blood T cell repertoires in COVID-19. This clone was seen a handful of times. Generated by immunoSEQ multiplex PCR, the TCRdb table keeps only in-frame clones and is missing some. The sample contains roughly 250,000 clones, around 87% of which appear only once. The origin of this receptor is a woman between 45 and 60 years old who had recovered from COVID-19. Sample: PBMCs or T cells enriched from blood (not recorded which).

Here the CDR3 reads CASSIVASGRNEQFF. In nucleotides, the CDR3 is TGTGCCAGTAGTATAGTGGCTAGCGGGAGGAATGAGCAGTTCTTC. V and J are TRBV19 and TRBJ2-1; TRBD2 aligns across 11 bases. Trimming at V came to 1 base and at J to 7 bases, leaving 3 bases not matched to a gene. CDR3 size: 15 residues. Germline CDR1 reads LNHDA; CDR2 reads SQIVND (reference sequence).